This T cell receptor (beta chain) derives from a study of blood T cell repertoires in COVID-19. For the study at large: PBMCs, B-cell-depleted T cells, or T cells provided the cDNA or gDNA that made up the material.

CDR1 MNHEY and CDR2 SMNVEV come from the germline V gene (reference sequence). V trimming: 6 bases; J trimming: 5 bases; junction bases outside the gene matches: 6. CDR3 length: 13 residues. Participant age was roughly 18 to 95 years, and participants resided in 24 US areas. Cohorts were assigned according to the clinical history that participants reported. Each recovered donor of Cohort 3 presented with two negative PCRs, clearance, or symptom resolution. Only in-frame clones appear in the TCRdb table, and some are missing; sequencing was by immunoSEQ multiplex PCR. Among about 220,000 clones, roughly nine tenths were seen once, and the ten largest hold roughly 2.6%.

The genes are TRBV27 and TRBJ1-1; the match to TRBD1 covers 7 bases. This clonotype was sampled from a woman in her thirties who had recovered from COVID-19. Input material: PBMCs or T cells enriched from blood (not recorded which). The CDR3 region has the DNA TGTGCCAGCAGCCAATCAGGGGGAACTGAAGCTTTCTTT. It encodes CASSQSGGTEAFF.